The 19 T cell receptor beta chains below were found in one sample sequenced in a study of cytomegalovirus exposure and HLA in healthy donors. 60 Vbeta and 13 Jbeta primers were used in PCR. Assay: immunoSEQ multiplex PCR; the TCRdb copy retains only in-frame clones and omits some. The sample contains more than 80,000 clones, around 85% of which appear only once. Sequencing was done on a sample of PBMCs. The receptors were sampled from a man aged 55 to 70 in good health and CMV-seronegative.

The rearrangement links TRBV4-2 to TRBJ1-6; the match to TRBD1 covers 8 bases. Germline lookup yields CDR1 LGHNA and CDR2 YNFKEQ. CDR3 length equals 19 residues. J was trimmed by 4 bases and V by 4 bases; bases with no gene match: 15. The CDR3 here is CASSLEGADRGLYNSPLHF. CDR3 DNA sequence: TGTGCCAGCAGCCTGGAGGGGGCTGACAGGGGACTTTATAATTCACCCCTCCACTTT.

The J gene is TRBJ1-3, the V gene TRBV5-6, with D unresolved. Trimming removed 2 bases from V and 3 bases from J, with 9 bases in between. CDR1 SGHDT and CDR2 YYEEEE come from the germline V gene. The CDR3 loop spans 14 amino acids. The CDR3 nucleotides read TGTGCCAGCAGCTTAGTAATAGATGGAAACACCATATATTTT. It is translated as CASSLVIDGNTIYF.

This clone was seen just once. Here the CDR3 DNA reads TGTGCCAGCAGGGGACTAGTGGGTTGCTTTACGCAGTATTTT. Protein sequence: CASRGLVGCFTQYF. The V gene is TRBV6-5, the J gene TRBJ2-3; TRBD2 matches at 8 bases. Per the germline V gene, CDR1 is MNHEY and CDR2 is SVGAGI. The CDR3 runs to 14 residues. The V gene end was trimmed by 6 bases and the J gene end by 8 bases; junction bases not matched to a gene: 10.

This clone was observed a few times. The gene calls are TRBV11-3 and TRBJ2-5; D uncertain. Trimming stripped 1 base from V and 0 bases from J, with 6 bases between. Germline assignment: CDR1 SGHNT and CDR2 YENEEA. The CDR3 extends over 14 amino acids. For the CDR3, the DNA is TGTGCCAGCAGCTTAGCAATGTACCAAGAGACCCAGTACTTC. As protein: CASSLAMYQETQYF.

This clone appeared a few times. The V and J genes are TRBV9 and TRBJ2-3; TRBD1 matches 8 bases. Germline V gene data show CDR1 as SGDLS and CDR2 as YYNGEE. Trimming took 3 bases from V and 8 from J; bases not matched to a gene: 5. The CDR3 totals 13 residues. The CDR3 region has the DNA TGTGCCAGCAGCGACGGGACAGGTATTACGCAGTATTTT. Translated, it gives CASSDGTGITQYF.

V and J are TRBV6-5 and TRBJ1-2, with D uncertain. The CDR3 is made up of 12 amino acids. From germline, CDR1 is MNHEY and CDR2 SVGAGI. With 3 bases removed from V and 6 bases from J, the gap between germline ends came to 8 bases. CDR3 loop: CASSYGGNGYTF. The CDR3, as DNA: TGTGCCAGCAGTTATGGCGGAAATGGCTACACCTTC.

This chain connects TRBV4-1 to TRBJ2-3, with 9 bases fitting TRBD1. The CDR3 totals 17 residues. Germline V gene sequence: CDR1 MGHRA, CDR2 YSYEKL. V trimming: 1 base; J trimming: 0 bases; junction bases outside the gene matches: 5. DNA of the CDR3: TGCGCCAGCAGCCAAGTTCCTGGGACAGGGAGCACAGATACGCAGTATTTT. This sequence encodes CASSQVPGTGSTDTQYF.

J is TRBJ2-1 and V is TRBV9; 9 bases line up with TRBD2. V shed 4 bases and J 4 bases; nucleotides not matched to a gene: 15. The germline CDR1 and CDR2 sequences are SGDLS and YYNGEE. The CDR3 is 18 amino acids. CDR3 region: CASSSTPGERGVYNEQFF. CDR3 in DNA: TGTGCCAGCAGCTCGACCCCTGGTGAGCGGGGGGTTTACAATGAGCAGTTCTTC. Drawing the rest from reference TRBV9 and TRBJ2-1, the complete variable domain is DSGVTQTPKHLITATGQRVTLRCSPRSGDLSVYWYQQSLDQGLQFLIQYYNGEERAKGNILERFSAQQFPDLHSELNLSSLELGDSALYFCASSSTPGERGVYNEQFFGPGTRLTVL.

The V call is TRBV6-5, the J call TRBJ2-5; 7 nucleotides agree with TRBD2. CDR3 length: 12 residues. Germline trimming cut 7 bases from V and 7 bases from J; bases unmatched to any gene: 6. Germline CDR1 and CDR2: MNHEY and SVGAGI. The CDR3 region is CASTKPGGTQYF. The DNA for the CDR3 is TGTGCCAGCACCAAACCGGGGGGGACCCAGTACTTC.

V usage is TRBV2 and J usage is TRBJ2-1; 10 bases align to TRBD2. Germline lookup yields CDR1 SNHLY and CDR2 FYNNEI. The trim removed 6 bases at V and 1 base at J, leaving 6 bases unmatched. The CDR3 sequence is 16 residues long. CDR3 region: CASRRIAGGSYNEQFF. The CDR3 nucleotides are TGTGCCAGCAGGAGGATAGCGGGGGGATCCTACAATGAGCAGTTCTTC.

The chain combines TRBV15 with TRBJ2-7, with D unresolved. CDR3 length equals 14 residues. Trimming took 0 bases from V and 0 from J, leaving 6 bases between them. CDR1 and CDR2 from the germline V gene are LNHNV and YYDKDF (reference sequence). The CDR3 region is CATSRDLASYEQYF. The CDR3 nucleotides read TGTGCCACCAGCAGAGATCTGGCCTCCTACGAGCAGTACTTC.

With regard to this clone: One end of the junction fails to match germline, which may point to a read error. The V gene is TRBV29-1, the J gene TRBJ2-3, with a tentative D call TRBD1 (6 bases). Germline V gene sequence: CDR1 SQVTM, CDR2 ANQGSEA. CDR3 size: 15 residues. Here the CDR3 DNA reads TGCAGCGTGGAAGGGACATTGGGCTCCCCAGATACGCAGTATTTT. It specifies CSVEGTLGSPDTQYF.

The chain joins TRBV7-2 to TRBJ1-1, with D possibly matching TRBD1 (5 bases). Trimming removed 5 bases at V and 5 bases at J, with 12 bases between. Germline V gene lookup returns CDR1 SGHTA and CDR2 FQGNSA. CDR3 length equals 13 residues. CDR3 sequence reads: CASSQGGATEAFF. Here the CDR3 DNA reads TGTGCCAGCAGCCAAGGCGGGGCGACTGAAGCTTTCTTT.

DNA of the CDR3: TGTGCCAGCAGCGCCCTAGGGGGAGGGGACTCACCCCTCCACTTT. Translated: CASSALGGGDSPLHF. V gene TRBV9 combines with J gene TRBJ1-6, with D tentatively TRBD1 (6 bases). This CDR3 has 15 amino acids. V was cut by 3 bases and J by 10 bases, with 17 bases left in between. CDR1 and CDR2 from the germline V gene are SGDLS and YYNGEE.

The rearrangement joins TRBV10-3 to TRBJ2-3; D is unresolved. The CDR3 has 13 residues. Trimming took 7 bases from V and 3 from J, leaving 11 bases between them. Germline-derived CDR1 and CDR2 are ENHRY and SYGVKD. This CDR3 reads CAIKSAVTDTQYF. CDR3 coding DNA: TGTGCCATCAAGTCCGCAGTTACAGATACGCAGTATTTT.

The chain links TRBV2 to TRBJ1-1; possible D gene TRBD1, 6 bases. The CDR3 runs 13 residues. Germline V gene sequence: CDR1 SNHLY, CDR2 FYNNEI. Trimming took 7 bases from V and 2 from J, leaving 11 bases between them. DNA for the CDR3: TGTGCCAGCATGAGGGACACAAACACTGAAGCTTTCTTT. Its translation is CASMRDTNTEAFF.

This chain joins TRBV28 and TRBJ2-7; TRBD2 matches 7 bases. CDR1 is MDHEN and CDR2 is SYDVKM in the germline V gene. The CDR3 spans 14 residues. V dropped 3 bases and J dropped 8; count of bases not matched to a gene: 10. The CDR3 spells CASSLGGSSFKQYV. CDR3 in DNA: TGTGCCAGCAGTTTGGGAGGGTCTTCGTTCAAGCAGTACGTC.

The chain carries TRBV19 and TRBJ2-1, with TRBD2 matching 12 bases. Germline loops: CDR1 LNHDA, CDR2 SQIVND (reference sequence). V shed 4 bases, J shed 4 bases, and the junction held 5 bases outside the gene matches. The CDR3 covers 16 residues. The CDR3 sequence is CASSTGLAGIYNEQFF. CDR3 DNA sequence: TGTGCCAGTAGTACCGGACTAGCGGGGATTTACAATGAGCAGTTCTTC.

The chain joins TRBV6-1 to TRBJ2-5; perhaps TRBD2 as D (5 bases). The germline V gene encodes CDR1 MNHNS and CDR2 SASEGT. V lost 0 bases and J lost 3, with 11 bases in between. The CDR3 loop spans 15 amino acids. The CDR3: CASSEALAGKETQYF. The CDR3 DNA sequence: TGTGCCAGCAGTGAAGCGCTGGCCGGGAAAGAGACCCAGTACTTC.